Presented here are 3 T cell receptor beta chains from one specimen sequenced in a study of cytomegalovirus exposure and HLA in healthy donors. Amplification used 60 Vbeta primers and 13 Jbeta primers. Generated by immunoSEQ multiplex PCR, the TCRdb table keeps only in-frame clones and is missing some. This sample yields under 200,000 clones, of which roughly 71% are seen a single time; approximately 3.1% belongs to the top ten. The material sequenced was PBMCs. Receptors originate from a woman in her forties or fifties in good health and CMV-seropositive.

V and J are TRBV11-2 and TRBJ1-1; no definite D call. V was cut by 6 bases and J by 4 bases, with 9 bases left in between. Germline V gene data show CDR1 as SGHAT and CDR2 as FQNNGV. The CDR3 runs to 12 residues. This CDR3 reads CASRNSATEAFF. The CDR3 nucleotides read TGTGCCAGCAGAAACTCCGCCACTGAAGCTTTCTTT.

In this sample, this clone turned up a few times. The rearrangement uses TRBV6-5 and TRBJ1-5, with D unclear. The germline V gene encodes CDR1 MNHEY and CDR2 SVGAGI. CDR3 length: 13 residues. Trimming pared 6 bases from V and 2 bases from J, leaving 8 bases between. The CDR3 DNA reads TGTGCCAGCAGCAATTTAGGCAATCAGCCCCAGCATTTT. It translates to CASSNLGNQPQHF.

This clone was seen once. DNA of the CDR3: TGTGCCAGCGGCGGGCTCAGCACAGATACGCAGTATTTT. Translation: CASGGLSTDTQYF. The rearrangement links TRBV2 to TRBJ2-3, with D perhaps matching TRBD2 (5 bases). V was pared by 8 bases and J by 0 bases, with 9 bases between. The CDR3 extends over 13 amino acids. Germline values: CDR1 SNHLY, CDR2 FYNNEI. The full variable domain, its missing parts supplied by reference TRBV2 and TRBJ2-3, is EPEVTQTPSHQVTQMGQEVILRCVPISNHLYFYWYRQILGQKVEFLVSFYNNEISEKSEIFDDQFSVERPDGSNFTLKIRSTKLEDSAMYFCASGGLSTDTQYFGPGTRLTVL.